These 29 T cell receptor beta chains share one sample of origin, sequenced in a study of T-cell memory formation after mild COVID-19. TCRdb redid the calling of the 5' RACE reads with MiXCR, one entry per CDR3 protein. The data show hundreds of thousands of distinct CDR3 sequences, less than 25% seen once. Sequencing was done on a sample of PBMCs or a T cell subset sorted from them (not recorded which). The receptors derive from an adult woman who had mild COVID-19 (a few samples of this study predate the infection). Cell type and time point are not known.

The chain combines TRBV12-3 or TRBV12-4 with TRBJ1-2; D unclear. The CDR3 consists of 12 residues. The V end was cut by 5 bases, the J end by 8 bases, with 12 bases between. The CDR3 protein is CASSPGLWGYTF. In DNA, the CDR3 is TGTGCCAGCAGTCCCGGGCTGTGGGGCTACACCTTC.

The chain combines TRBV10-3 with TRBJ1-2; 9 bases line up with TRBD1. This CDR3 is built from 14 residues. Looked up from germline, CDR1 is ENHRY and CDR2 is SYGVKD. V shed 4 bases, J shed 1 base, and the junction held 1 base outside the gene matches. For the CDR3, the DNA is TGTGCCATCAGTGGGACAGGGGATAACTATGGCTACACCTTC. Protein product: CAISGTGDNYGYTF.

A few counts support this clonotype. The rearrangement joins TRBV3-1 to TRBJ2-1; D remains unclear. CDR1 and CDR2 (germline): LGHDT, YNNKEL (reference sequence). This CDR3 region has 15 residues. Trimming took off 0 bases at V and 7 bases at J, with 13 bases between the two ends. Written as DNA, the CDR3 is TGTGCCAGCAGCCAAGATCCCCTGTCGAGGAATGAGCAGTTCTTC. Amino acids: CASSQDPLSRNEQFF.

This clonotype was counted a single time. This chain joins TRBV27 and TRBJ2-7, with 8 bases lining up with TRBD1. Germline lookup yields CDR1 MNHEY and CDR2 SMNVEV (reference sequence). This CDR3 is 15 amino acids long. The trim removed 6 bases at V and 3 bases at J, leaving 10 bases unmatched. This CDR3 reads CASSPWTGRHYEQYF. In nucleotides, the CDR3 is TGTGCCAGCAGCCCCTGGACAGGGCGACACTACGAGCAGTACTTC.

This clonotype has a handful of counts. The CDR3 nucleotides read TGTGCCAGCAGCTTAGAACATCATCGGGAAAAACTGTTTTTT. It codes for CASSLEHHREKLFF. The chain couples TRBV7-9 to TRBJ1-4; D is uncertain. V lost 1 base to trimming and J lost 8 bases, with 11 bases between them. The CDR3 extends over 14 amino acids. CDR1 SEHNR and CDR2 FQNEAQ come from the germline V gene (reference sequence).

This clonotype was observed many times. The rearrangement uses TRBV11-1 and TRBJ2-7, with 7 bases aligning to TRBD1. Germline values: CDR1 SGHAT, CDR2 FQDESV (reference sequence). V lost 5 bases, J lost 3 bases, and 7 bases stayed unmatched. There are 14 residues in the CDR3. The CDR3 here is CASSPRQGVYEQYF. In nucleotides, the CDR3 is TGTGCCAGCAGCCCCCGACAGGGTGTCTACGAGCAGTACTTC.

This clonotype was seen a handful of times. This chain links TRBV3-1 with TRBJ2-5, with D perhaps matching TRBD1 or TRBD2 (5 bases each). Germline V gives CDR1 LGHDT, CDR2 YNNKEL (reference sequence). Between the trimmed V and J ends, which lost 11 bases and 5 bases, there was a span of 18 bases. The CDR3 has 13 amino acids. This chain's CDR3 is CAYRSGLLETQYF. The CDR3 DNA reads TGTGCCTACAGGAGCGGCCTCTTGGAGACCCAGTACTTC.

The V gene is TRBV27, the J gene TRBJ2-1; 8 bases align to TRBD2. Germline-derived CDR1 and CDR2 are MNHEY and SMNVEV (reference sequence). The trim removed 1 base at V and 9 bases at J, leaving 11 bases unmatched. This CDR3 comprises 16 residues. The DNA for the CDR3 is TGTGCCAGCAGTTTATTACGTGTTAGCGGGAAGGCTGAGCAGTTCTTC. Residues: CASSLLRVSGKAEQFF.

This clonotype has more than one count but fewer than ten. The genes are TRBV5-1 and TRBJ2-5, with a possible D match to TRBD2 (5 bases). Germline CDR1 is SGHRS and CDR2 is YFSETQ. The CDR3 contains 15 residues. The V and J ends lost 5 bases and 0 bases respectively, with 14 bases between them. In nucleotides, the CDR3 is TGCGCCAGCAGTGGAGGACTCCAGAACCAAGAGACCCAGTACTTC. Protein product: CASSGGLQNQETQYF.

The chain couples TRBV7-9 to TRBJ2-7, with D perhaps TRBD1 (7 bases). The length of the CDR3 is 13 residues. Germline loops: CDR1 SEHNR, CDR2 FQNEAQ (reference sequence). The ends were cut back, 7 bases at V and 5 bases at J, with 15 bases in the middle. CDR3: CASTSGGWDEQYF. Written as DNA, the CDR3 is TGTGCCAGCACCTCAGGGGGGTGGGACGAGCAGTACTTC.

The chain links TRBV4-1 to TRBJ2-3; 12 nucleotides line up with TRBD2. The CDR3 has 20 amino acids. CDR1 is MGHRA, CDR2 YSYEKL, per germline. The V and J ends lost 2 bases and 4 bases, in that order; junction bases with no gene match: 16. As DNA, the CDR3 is TGCGCCAGCAGCCAACCAAGATCTTTACTAGCGGGGGGCGAGCCAGATACGCAGTATTTT. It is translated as CASSQPRSLLAGGEPDTQYF.

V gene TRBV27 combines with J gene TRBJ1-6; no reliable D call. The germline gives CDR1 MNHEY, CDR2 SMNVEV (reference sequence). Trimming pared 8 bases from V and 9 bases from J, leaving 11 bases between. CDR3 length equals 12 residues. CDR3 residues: CASGVGISPLHF. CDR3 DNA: TGTGCCAGCGGAGTAGGGATTTCACCCCTCCACTTT.

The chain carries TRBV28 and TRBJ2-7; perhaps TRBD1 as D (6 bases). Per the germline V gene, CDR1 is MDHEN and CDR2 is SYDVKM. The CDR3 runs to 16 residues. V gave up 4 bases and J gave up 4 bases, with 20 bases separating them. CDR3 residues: CASSSPPHRVAYEQYF. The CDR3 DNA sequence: TGTGCCAGCAGTTCACCCCCCCACAGGGTTGCTTACGAGCAGTACTTC.

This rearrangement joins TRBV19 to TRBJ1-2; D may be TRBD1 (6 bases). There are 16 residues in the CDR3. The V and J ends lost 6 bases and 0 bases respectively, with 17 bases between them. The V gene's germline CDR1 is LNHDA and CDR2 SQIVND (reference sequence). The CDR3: CASRSGTHASNYGYTF. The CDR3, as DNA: TGTGCCAGTAGGTCCGGGACACACGCTTCTAACTATGGCTACACCTTC. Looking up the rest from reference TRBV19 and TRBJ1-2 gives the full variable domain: DGGITQSPKYLFRKEGQNVTLSCEQNLNHDAMYWYRQDPGQGLRLIYYSQIVNDFQKGDIAEGYSVSREKKESFPLTVTSAQKNPTAFYLCASRSGTHASNYGYTFGSGTRLTVV.

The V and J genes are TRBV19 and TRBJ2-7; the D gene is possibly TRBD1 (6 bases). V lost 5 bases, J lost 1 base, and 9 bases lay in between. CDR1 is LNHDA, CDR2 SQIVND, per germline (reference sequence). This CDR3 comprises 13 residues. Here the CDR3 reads CASSETGSYEQYF. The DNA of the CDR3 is TGTGCCAGTAGTGAGACAGGTTCCTACGAGCAGTACTTC.

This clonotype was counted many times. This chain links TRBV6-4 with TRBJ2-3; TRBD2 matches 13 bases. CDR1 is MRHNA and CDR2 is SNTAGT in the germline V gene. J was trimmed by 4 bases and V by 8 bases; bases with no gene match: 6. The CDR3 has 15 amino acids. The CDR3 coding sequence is TGTGCCAGCGCCAGGACTAGCGGGAGTGCAGATACGCAGTATTTT. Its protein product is CASARTSGSADTQYF.

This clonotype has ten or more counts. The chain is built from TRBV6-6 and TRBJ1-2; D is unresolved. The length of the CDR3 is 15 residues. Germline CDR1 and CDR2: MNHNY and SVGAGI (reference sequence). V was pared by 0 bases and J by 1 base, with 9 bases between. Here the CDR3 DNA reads TGTGCCAGCAGTTACTCATCAGGCGTTAACTATGGCTACACCTTC. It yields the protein CASSYSSGVNYGYTF.

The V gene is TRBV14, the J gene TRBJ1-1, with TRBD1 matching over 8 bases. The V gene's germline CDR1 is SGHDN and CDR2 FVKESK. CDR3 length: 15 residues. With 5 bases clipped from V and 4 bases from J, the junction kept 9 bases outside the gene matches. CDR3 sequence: CASSLLDRDGTEAFF. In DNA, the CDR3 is TGTGCCAGCAGCTTACTGGACAGGGACGGCACTGAAGCTTTCTTT. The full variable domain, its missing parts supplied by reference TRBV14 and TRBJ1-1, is EAGVTQFPSHSVIEKGQTVTLRCDPISGHDNLYWYRRVMGKEIKFLLHFVKESKQDESGMPNNRFLAERTGGTYSTLKVQPAELEDSGVYFCASSLLDRDGTEAFFGQGTRLTVV.

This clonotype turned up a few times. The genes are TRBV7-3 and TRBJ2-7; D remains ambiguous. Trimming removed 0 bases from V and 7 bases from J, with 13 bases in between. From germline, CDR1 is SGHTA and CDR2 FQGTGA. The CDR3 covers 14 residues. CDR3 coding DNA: TGTGCCAGCAGCTTAACGGGCACCTTGAAGGAGCAGTACTTC. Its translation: CASSLTGTLKEQYF.

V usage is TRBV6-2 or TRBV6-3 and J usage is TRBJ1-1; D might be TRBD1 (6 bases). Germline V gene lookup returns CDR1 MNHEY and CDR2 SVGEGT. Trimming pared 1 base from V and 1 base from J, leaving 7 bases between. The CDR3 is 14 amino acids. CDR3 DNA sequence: TGTGCCAGCAGTTACTTGGGACAGAACACTGAAGCTTTCTTT. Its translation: CASSYLGQNTEAFF.

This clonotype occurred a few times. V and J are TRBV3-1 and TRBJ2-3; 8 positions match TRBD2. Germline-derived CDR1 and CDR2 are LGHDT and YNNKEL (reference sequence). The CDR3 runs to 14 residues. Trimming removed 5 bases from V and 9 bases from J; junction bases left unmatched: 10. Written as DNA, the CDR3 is TGTGCCAGCAGCACCTTGAAAGCGGGGGAAACGCAGTATTTT. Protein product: CASSTLKAGETQYF.

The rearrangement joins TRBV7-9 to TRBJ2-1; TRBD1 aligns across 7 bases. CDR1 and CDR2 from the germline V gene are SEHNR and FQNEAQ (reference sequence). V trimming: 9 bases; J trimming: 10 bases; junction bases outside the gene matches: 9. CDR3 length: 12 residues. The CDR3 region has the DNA TGTGCCAGACAGGGGACAAGGGGGGAGCAGTTCTTC. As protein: CARQGTRGEQFF.

The CDR3 protein is CASSSLGTGPYEQYF. CDR3 DNA: TGTGCCAGCAGCTCCCTTGGGACAGGGCCCTACGAGCAGTACTTC. The V gene is TRBV5-4, the J gene TRBJ2-7; 9 nucleotides line up with TRBD1. The V gene end was trimmed by 3 bases and the J gene end by 2 bases; junction bases not matched to a gene: 6. This CDR3 comprises 15 residues. Germline CDR1 SGHNT, CDR2 YYREEE (reference sequence).

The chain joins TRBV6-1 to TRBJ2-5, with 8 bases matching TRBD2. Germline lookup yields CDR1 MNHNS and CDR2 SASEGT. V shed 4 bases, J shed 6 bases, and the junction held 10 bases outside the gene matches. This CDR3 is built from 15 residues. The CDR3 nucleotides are TGTGCCAGCAGTGTTGGACTAGCCGTCGGGAAGACCCAGTACTTC. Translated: CASSVGLAVGKTQYF.

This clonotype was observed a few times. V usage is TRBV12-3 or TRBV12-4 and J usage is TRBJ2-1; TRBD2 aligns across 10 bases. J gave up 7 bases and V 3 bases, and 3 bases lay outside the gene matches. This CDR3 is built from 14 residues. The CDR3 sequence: CASSFSGRSNEQFF. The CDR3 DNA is TGTGCCAGCAGTTTTAGCGGGAGGAGTAATGAGCAGTTCTTC.

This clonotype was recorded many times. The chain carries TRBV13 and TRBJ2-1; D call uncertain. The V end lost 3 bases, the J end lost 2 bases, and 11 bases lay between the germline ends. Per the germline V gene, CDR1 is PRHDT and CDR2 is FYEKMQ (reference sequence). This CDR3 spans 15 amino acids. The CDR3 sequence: CASSFGSRTYNEQFF. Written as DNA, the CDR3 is TGTGCCAGCAGCTTCGGAAGCCGAACCTACAATGAGCAGTTCTTC.

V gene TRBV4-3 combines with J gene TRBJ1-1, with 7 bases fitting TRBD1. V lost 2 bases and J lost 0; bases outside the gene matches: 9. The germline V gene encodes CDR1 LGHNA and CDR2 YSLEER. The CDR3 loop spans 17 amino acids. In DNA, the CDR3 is TGCGCCAGCAGCCAATACAGGGGACTTAGCATGAACACTGAAGCTTTCTTT. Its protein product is CASSQYRGLSMNTEAFF.

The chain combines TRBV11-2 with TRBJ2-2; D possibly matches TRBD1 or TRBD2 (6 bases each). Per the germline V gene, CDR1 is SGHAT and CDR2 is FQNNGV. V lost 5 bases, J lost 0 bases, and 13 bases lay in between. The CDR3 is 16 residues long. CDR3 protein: CASSGQGGSNTGELFF. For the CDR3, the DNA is TGTGCCAGCAGCGGCCAAGGGGGGTCGAACACCGGGGAGCTGTTTTTT.

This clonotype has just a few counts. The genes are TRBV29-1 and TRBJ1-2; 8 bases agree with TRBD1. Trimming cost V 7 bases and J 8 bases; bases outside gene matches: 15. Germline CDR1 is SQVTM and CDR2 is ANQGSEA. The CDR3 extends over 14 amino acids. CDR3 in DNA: TGCAGCGCGAAGGGGACGACAGGGGTCGGAGGCTACACCTTC. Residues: CSAKGTTGVGGYTF.